Listed below are T cell receptor beta chains from one sample, sequenced in a study of blood T cell repertoires in COVID-19. Sequencing used immunoSEQ multiplex PCR; TCRdb keeps in-frame clones, though not all of them. The sample yields some 220,000 clones, 70% to 90% seen once. The sample consisted of peripheral blood. The receptor set was obtained from a man aged 50 to 60 with COVID-19, enrolled during active disease. Each CDR3 is given without its conserved first and last residue. D genes are given only for firm matches.

V,length,J,D,CDR3
TRBV5-1,11,TRBJ1-1,.,ASSVLGELGAF
TRBV3-1/TRBV3-2,11,TRBJ1-1,.,ASSPGVGTEAF
TRBV5-4,11,TRBJ1-3,.,AMTRDLGNTIY
TRBV11-2,10,TRBJ2-3,TRBD1,ASSSDRDTQY
TRBV7-6,13,TRBJ1-2,.,ASSPIQGRGYGYT
TRBV30,11,TRBJ1-4,.,AWSVGVAEKLF
TRBV11-3,12,TRBJ2-1,.,ASSLARGMNEQF
TRBV9,13,TRBJ1-3,.,ASSVDHNSGNTIY
TRBV28,16,TRBJ1-5,TRBD1,ASSFTGTGPYSNQPQH
TRBV30,13,TRBJ1-2,TRBD1,AWSVRDRGIGGYT
TRBV4-3,15,TRBJ1-2,TRBD1,ASSQDTGVFTNYGYT
TRBV2,14,TRBJ1-1,TRBD1,ASSEPEDRDYTEAF
TRBV19,12,TRBJ1-1,.,ASSRIQGNTEAF
TRBV7-9,13,TRBJ1-2,.,ASSPEGGAGYGYT
TRBV6-5,11,TRBJ1-2,.,ASSYEGDRGYT
TRBV27,11,TRBJ2-7,.,ASSISRVHEQY
TRBV28,10,TRBJ2-5,.,ASTHRSETQY
TRBV19,12,TRBJ1-2,.,ASSPPGANYGYT
TRBV19,11,TRBJ1-2,.,ASSARRADGYT
TRBV7-2,12,TRBJ2-1,TRBD2,ASSTASGVNEQF
TRBV27,11,TRBJ2-2,.,ASSLTWAQELF
TRBV28,11,TRBJ1-2,TRBD1,ASTGQGNYGYT
TRBV7-9,11,TRBJ2-5,TRBD2,ASSPDPAGEQY
TRBV5-5,14,TRBJ1-1,TRBD1,ASSSTGGGMNTEAF
TRBV11-2,13,TRBJ2-1,.,ASSFRGPSGNEQF
TRBV30,12,TRBJ1-5,.,AWSVSSRNQPQH
TRBV5-6,14,TRBJ2-3,TRBD2,ASSPLGRGAVDTQY
TRBV9,13,TRBJ1-1,TRBD1,ASTQTGAMNTEAF
TRBV3-1/TRBV3-2,16,TRBJ1-2,.,ASSQGSLGGTSNYGYT
TRBV19,15,TRBJ2-1,TRBD2,ASSIALSSGGRDEQF
TRBV6-5,12,TRBJ1-6,.,ASSAGPYNSPLH
TRBV7-3,11,TRBJ2-1,.,ASSFNLDVEQF
TRBV30,13,TRBJ2-3,TRBD2,AWSVERGGRDTQY
TRBV5-8,13,TRBJ2-7,TRBD1,ASSRGRGFSYEQY
TRBV12-3/TRBV12-4,9,TRBJ2-3,.,ASSFLRGQY
TRBV18,11,TRBJ1-1,.,ASSPGRNTEAF
TRBV24-1,14,TRBJ2-3,TRBD2,ATSEPSGVSTDTQY
TRBV4-2,15,TRBJ1-1,.,ASSQEGLRLLNTEAF
TRBV29-1,11,TRBJ1-4,.,SAGGGSDEKLF
TRBV10-3,14,TRBJ1-5,TRBD1,AISSSGTGEDQPQH
TRBV2,14,TRBJ2-2,TRBD1,ASSFRDRGIFGELF
TRBV6-2/TRBV6-3,13,TRBJ2-1,.,ASSYAAAYYNEQF
TRBV5-1,12,TRBJ1-6,TRBD1,ASSLGQGSSPLH
TRBV10-3,16,TRBJ2-1,TRBD1,AIARQGMSLGSYNEQF
TRBV9,14,TRBJ2-6,.,ASSPSIGAGANVLT
TRBV10-3,12,TRBJ2-7,TRBD1,AITGTGSDYEQY
TRBV5-1,12,TRBJ1-1,.,ASSLVAGNTEAF
TRBV27,15,TRBJ1-5,TRBD1,ASRRTGGGRDNQPQH
TRBV24-1,18,TRBJ2-1,TRBD2,ATSDPGTSGVLSSYNEQF
TRBV7-3,11,TRBJ2-1,.,ASSLGQINEQF
TRBV30,12,TRBJ2-2,TRBD1,AWEQGSNTGELF
TRBV7-3,10,TRBJ2-3,.,ASSSIRGTQY
TRBV14,15,TRBJ2-1,TRBD2,ASSPRGLAGGWNEQF